Reported below is one TCR beta chain. Antigen unknown. This sample is part of a study of CD8+ T cells in alopecia areata. Documented treatment: oral pan-JAK inhibitor, 5-10 mg twice daily. RNA, once extracted, was reverse transcribed into cDNA for use as the sequencing template. Sequenced by immunoSEQ multiplex PCR; TCRdb stores in-frame clones only, minus some. The sample includes approximately 180,000 clones, roughly 60% of them seen just once. Study outcomes and limitations: A great number of expanded lesional clones endured in scalp and blood during tofacitinib. Association of baseline CD8+ expansion with response is uncertain owing to one nonresponder.

CDR1 and CDR2 (germline): MNHEY, SVGAGI. V was trimmed by 7 bases and J by 7 bases, leaving 8 bases between them. This CDR3 has 11 residues. V and J are TRBV6-5 and TRBJ2-4; no reliable D call. This specimen was CD4+ T cells sorted from blood, taken at week 24, from a patient treated with tofacitinib. The clonotype was recovered from a human donor with alopecia areata. The CDR3: CASNRDNIQYF. In nucleotides, the CDR3 is TGTGCCAGCAATAGGGATAACATTCAGTACTTC.